These 32 T cell receptor beta chains were all obtained from the same sample, sequenced in a study of shared clonotypes between healthy human individuals. Some clones are missing from TCRdb's copy, which holds only in-frame ones; the method was immunoSEQ multiplex PCR. The table records around 720,000 clones, about 80% of them present only once. Sequences were obtained from memory CD4+ T cells sorted from blood. Indicated subset: CD45RA-negative fraction. Receptors originate from a woman between 25 and 40 years old in good health.

The genes are TRBV18 and TRBJ1-4; 8 bases line up with TRBD1. The ends lost 3 bases at V and 6 bases at J; junction bases unmatched: 3. This CDR3 contains 14 residues. Germline V lookup: CDR1 KGHSH, CDR2 LQKENI. The CDR3 bases are TGTGCCAGCTCACCGGGACAGGAGTATGAAAAACTGTTTTTT. Residues: CASSPGQEYEKLFF.

The genes are TRBV2 and TRBJ2-7; tentatively, D is TRBD1 or TRBD2 (5 bases each). This CDR3 is 13 amino acids long. Germline loops: CDR1 SNHLY, CDR2 FYNNEI. Trimming shortened V by 4 bases and J by 3 bases, and 10 bases separated the two germline ends. The CDR3 bases are TGTGCCAGCAGTGTGGGGACCCTCTACGAGCAGTACTTC. It translates to CASSVGTLYEQYF.

The chain joins TRBV7-8 to TRBJ2-2, with D tentatively TRBD1 (5 bases). The CDR3 spans 16 residues. Trimming cost V 5 bases and J 0 bases, with 13 bases left between them. Germline values: CDR1 SGHVS, CDR2 FQNEAQ. CDR3 nucleotides: TGTGCCAGCAGCCGCGACAGACCCCCGAACACCGGGGAGCTGTTTTTT. Translation: CASSRDRPPNTGELFF.

V gene TRBV27 combines with J gene TRBJ1-3, with unresolved D. The CDR3 is 14 residues long. CDR1 and CDR2 (germline): MNHEY, SMNVEV (reference sequence). V gave up 3 bases and J gave up 4 bases, with 10 bases separating them. The CDR3 loop is CASSFRGMGNTIYF. CDR3 DNA sequence: TGTGCCAGCAGTTTCAGAGGAATGGGAAACACCATATATTTT.

Note on this clone: This sample includes further DNA sequences coding for the same CDR3. CDR3 residues: CASSVRSGANVLTF. As DNA, the CDR3 is TGTGCCAGCAGTGTTAGGTCTGGGGCCAACGTCCTGACTTTC. V and J are TRBV2 and TRBJ2-6; D unclear. Trimming stripped 4 bases from V and 1 base from J, with 5 bases between. The CDR3 contains 14 residues. CDR1 is SNHLY, CDR2 FYNNEI, per germline.

As to this clone: Other nucleotide sequences from this sample produce the same CDR3. The V gene is TRBV5-4, the J gene TRBJ2-5; D assignment may be TRBD1 or TRBD2 (6 bases each). Germline assignment: CDR1 SGHNT and CDR2 YYREEE (reference sequence). Deletions cut 3 bases from V and 1 base from J, with 10 bases between. This CDR3 region has 14 residues. CDR3: CASSSGGFQETQYF. The CDR3, as DNA: TGTGCCAGCAGCTCCGGGGGCTTCCAAGAGACCCAGTACTTC.

V usage is TRBV28 and J usage is TRBJ2-6; D might be TRBD1 (5 bases). CDR3 size: 15 residues. CDR1 is MDHEN and CDR2 is SYDVKM in the germline V gene. V lost 2 bases, J lost 2 bases, and 7 bases lay in between. The CDR3 DNA is TGTGCCAGCAGTTTAAGGGGTACTGGGGCCAACGTCCTGACTTTC. Encoded protein: CASSLRGTGANVLTF.

The V gene is TRBV5-4, the J gene TRBJ2-7; 9 bases match TRBD2. Trimming took 0 bases from V and 2 from J; bases not matched to a gene: 6. Germline V gene sequence: CDR1 SGHNT, CDR2 YYREEE (reference sequence). The CDR3 spans 16 residues. The CDR3 loop reads CASSLAGGRGTYEQYF. The CDR3 nucleotides read TGTGCCAGCAGCTTGGCTGGCGGGAGGGGAACCTACGAGCAGTACTTC. Full variable domain (rest looked up from reference TRBV5-4 and TRBJ2-7): ETGVTQSPTHLIKTRGQQVTLRCSSQSGHNTVSWYQQALGQGPQFIFQYYREEENGRGNFPPRFSGLQFPNYSSELNVNALELDDSALYLCASSLAGGRGTYEQYFGPGTRLTVT.

A word on this clone: Other DNA sequences from this sample encode an identical CDR3 as well. V usage is TRBV28 and J usage is TRBJ2-7; D not resolved. CDR1 is MDHEN and CDR2 is SYDVKM in the germline V gene. The CDR3 totals 12 residues. The ends were cut back, 5 bases at V and 3 bases at J, with 8 bases in the middle. CDR3 sequence: CASSLTRYEQYF. In nucleotides, the CDR3 is TGTGCCAGCAGTCTGACCCGCTACGAGCAGTACTTC.

The sample holds many counts of this clone. V usage is TRBV5-5 and J usage is TRBJ2-4; D gene ambiguous. CDR3 length equals 13 residues. V gave up 2 bases and J gave up 9 bases, with 12 bases separating them. Germline assignment: CDR1 SGHKS and CDR2 YYEKEE (reference sequence). The CDR3 sequence is CASSLEEPTIQYF. The CDR3 region has the DNA TGTGCCAGCAGCTTAGAAGAGCCAACCATTCAGTACTTC.

The chain employs TRBV4-1 and TRBJ2-3; the match to TRBD1 covers 12 bases. In germline, CDR1 is MGHRA, CDR2 YSYEKL. This CDR3 is 16 amino acids long. V was clipped by 4 bases and J by 4 bases; unmatched bases: 6. The CDR3 nucleotides are TGCGCCAGCAGCCCTTTGGGACAGGGGGCACCAGATACGCAGTATTTT. It specifies CASSPLGQGAPDTQYF.

This chain links TRBV19 with TRBJ1-1; possibly TRBD1 for D (5 bases). CDR1 LNHDA and CDR2 SQIVND come from the germline V gene (reference sequence). Deletions cut 7 bases from V and 1 base from J, with 16 bases between. This CDR3 contains 15 residues. CDR3 sequence (DNA): TGTGCCAGTAAGGTTTTGGGGGACGGGAACACTGAAGCTTTCTTT. It specifies CASKVLGDGNTEAFF.

The chain uses TRBV10-2 and TRBJ1-2; D not resolved. Between the trimmed V and J ends, which lost 6 bases and 8 bases, there was a span of 16 bases. Looked up from germline, CDR1 is WSHSY and CDR2 is SAAADI. The CDR3 is 13 residues long. CDR3 sequence: CASSRSPFYGYTF. The CDR3 coding sequence is TGCGCCAGCAGCCGAAGTCCGTTCTACGGCTACACCTTC.

The chain couples TRBV19 to TRBJ2-7, with a weak D call TRBD2 (5 bases). Germline-derived CDR1 and CDR2 are LNHDA and SQIVND (reference sequence). The CDR3 consists of 15 residues. V dropped 4 bases and J dropped 0 bases, with 13 bases sitting between them. CDR3 loop: CASSTRAEVSYEQYF. In DNA, the CDR3 is TGTGCCAGTAGTACGCGGGCCGAGGTCTCCTACGAGCAGTACTTC. Together with reference TRBV19 and TRBJ2-7, the CDR3 gives the full variable domain: DGGITQSPKYLFRKEGQNVTLSCEQNLNHDAMYWYRQDPGQGLRLIYYSQIVNDFQKGDIAEGYSVSREKKESFPLTVTSAQKNPTAFYLCASSTRAEVSYEQYFGPGTRLTVT.

The chain combines TRBV4-1 with TRBJ2-1; no reliable D call. With 1 base removed from V and 0 bases from J, the gap between germline ends came to 10 bases. The germline CDR1 and CDR2 sequences are MGHRA and YSYEKL. The CDR3 has 16 amino acids. CDR3 amino acids: CASSQVATSSYNEQFF. DNA for the CDR3: TGCGCCAGCAGCCAAGTGGCAACCTCCTCCTACAATGAGCAGTTCTTC.

Remarks on this clone: Other DNA sequences in this sample translate to the same CDR3. The rearrangement uses TRBV2 and TRBJ2-7; D unresolved. This CDR3 is built from 11 residues. The germline V and J ends were trimmed by 5 bases and 4 bases, with 6 bases remaining between them. Germline V gene data show CDR1 as SNHLY and CDR2 as FYNNEI. The CDR3 bases are TGTGCCAGCAGTAGGGAATACGAGCAGTACTTC. Translated: CASSREYEQYF. Variable domain in full (rest from reference TRBV2 and TRBJ2-7): EPEVTQTPSHQVTQMGQEVILRCVPISNHLYFYWYRQILGQKVEFLVSFYNNEISEKSEIFDDQFSVERPDGSNFTLKIRSTKLEDSAMYFCASSREYEQYFGPGTRLTVT.

The chain has TRBV19 and TRBJ1-2; the match to TRBD1 covers 9 bases. Germline CDR1 and CDR2: LNHDA and SQIVND (reference sequence). The ends lost 3 bases at V and 3 bases at J; junction bases unmatched: 5. The CDR3 is 15 residues long. CDR3 protein: CASSMRDRAYYGYTF. CDR3 nucleotide sequence: TGTGCCAGTAGTATGCGGGACAGGGCATACTATGGCTACACCTTC.

The chain uses TRBV5-4 and TRBJ2-7; D could derive from TRBD1 or TRBD2 (5 bases each). Germline-derived CDR1 and CDR2 are SGHNT and YYREEE (reference sequence). This CDR3 comprises 13 residues. V was trimmed by 8 bases and J by 7 bases, leaving 19 bases between them. CDR3 region: CASTRGQAREQYF. CDR3 DNA: TGTGCCAGTACACGGGGCCAAGCCCGAGAGCAGTACTTC.

The gene calls are TRBV27 and TRBJ2-2; D possibly matches TRBD1 or TRBD2 (5 bases each). The CDR3 is made up of 15 amino acids. Germline CDR1 reads MNHEY; CDR2 reads SMNVEV (reference sequence). V shed 5 bases and J shed 0 bases, with 10 bases lying between them. CDR3 DNA sequence: TGTGCCAGCAGTATGGGACGGGCGAACACCGGGGAGCTGTTTTTT. This gives the protein CASSMGRANTGELFF.

This chain links TRBV30 with TRBJ2-5, with TRBD2 matching 8 bases. The J segment lost 4 bases and the V segment lost 0 bases, leaving 4 bases of the junction unmatched. The CDR3 sequence is 14 residues long. The germline V gene has CDR1 GTSNPN and CDR2 SVGIG (reference sequence). CDR3 in amino acids: CAWSVRLAGETQYF. Here the CDR3 DNA reads TGTGCCTGGAGTGTACGGCTAGCGGGAGAGACCCAGTACTTC.

V and J are TRBV10-1 and TRBJ2-5; 10 bases agree with TRBD1. The J call may be in error: the DNA end matches TRBJ2-7 better. Germline V gives CDR1 WNHNN, CDR2 SYGVQD (reference sequence). This CDR3 region has 15 residues. CDR3 DNA: TGCGCCAGCAGTCCCCGGACAGGGGGACTCTACGAGCAGTACTTC. It translates to CASSPRTGGLYEQYF.

The genes are TRBV7-9 and TRBJ1-3; D is unclear. Per germline, CDR1 SEHNR and CDR2 FQNEAQ (reference sequence). V gave up 0 bases and J gave up 8 bases, with 8 bases separating them. The CDR3 contains 13 residues. In nucleotides, the CDR3 is TGTGCCAGCAGCTTAGCCGGGGAGGACACCATATATTTT. Its protein is CASSLAGEDTIYF. Drawing the rest from reference TRBV7-9 and TRBJ1-3, the complete variable domain is DTGVSQNPRHKITKRGQNVTFRCDPISEHNRLYWYRQTLGQGPEFLTYFQNEAQLEKSRLLSDRFSAERPKGSFSTLEIQRTEQGDSAMYLCASSLAGEDTIYFGEGSWLTVV.

The rearrangement joins TRBV2 to TRBJ2-2, with unresolved D. V shed 6 bases and J shed 0 bases, with 11 bases lying between them. The CDR3 length is 15 residues. Germline lookup yields CDR1 SNHLY and CDR2 FYNNEI. The CDR3 spells CASSGDSSNTGELFF. The CDR3 bases are TGTGCCAGCAGCGGAGACTCCTCGAACACCGGGGAGCTGTTTTTT.

The chain links TRBV5-6 to TRBJ1-2; D might be TRBD1 (5 bases). The V end lost 2 bases, the J end lost 6 bases, and 14 bases lay between the germline ends. The CDR3 is made up of 14 amino acids. CDR1 is SGHDT, CDR2 YYEEEE, per germline. In DNA form, the CDR3 reads TGTGCCAGCAGCTTCGGGACCGAGAGAAATGGCTACACCTTC. Translated: CASSFGTERNGYTF.

This clone was detected once. The chain combines TRBV7-2 with TRBJ2-5; TRBD2 matches at 8 bases. J gave up 3 bases and V 6 bases, and 9 bases lay outside the gene matches. The CDR3 has 15 residues. The germline V gene encodes CDR1 SGHTA and CDR2 FQGNSA. The CDR3 DNA sequence: TGTGCCAGCAGTGAGGGGGGGCGGGAGGAAGAGACCCAGTACTTC. This codes for CASSEGGREEETQYF.

The rearrangement links TRBV27 to TRBJ1-3, with TRBD1 as a possible D gene (5 bases). Germline CDR1 is MNHEY and CDR2 is SMNVEV (reference sequence). The ends were cut back, 5 bases at V and 2 bases at J, with 7 bases in the middle. The CDR3 has 13 residues. CDR3 DNA sequence: TGTGCCAGCAGTCCCAGGGCTGGAAACACCATATATTTT. Amino acid sequence: CASSPRAGNTIYF.

The rearrangement uses TRBV6-1 and TRBJ1-3; 8 positions match TRBD1. V lost 6 bases, J lost 3 bases, and 4 bases stayed unmatched. Per germline, CDR1 MNHNS and CDR2 SASEGT. The CDR3 spans 14 residues. The CDR3 loop reads CASRKDRDGNTIYF. The CDR3 DNA follows: TGTGCCAGCAGAAAGGACAGGGATGGAAACACCATATATTTT.

This chain links TRBV7-2 with TRBJ2-7; 14 bases fit TRBD2. CDR3 size: 16 residues. Germline-derived CDR1 and CDR2 are SGHTA and FQGNSA. Unmatched junction bases numbered 4, after V lost 2 bases and J lost 4 bases. CDR3 protein: CASSLFGTSGSYEQYF. The CDR3 nucleotides are TGTGCCAGCAGCTTATTCGGGACTAGCGGGAGTTACGAGCAGTACTTC.

Here the CDR3 DNA reads TGTGCCAGTAGTCGCCGGGACAGGCCCTACGAGCAGTACTTC. As protein: CASSRRDRPYEQYF. V usage is TRBV19 and J usage is TRBJ2-7, with 8 bases identical to TRBD1. Germline CDR1 LNHDA, CDR2 SQIVND (reference sequence). This CDR3 has 14 amino acids. V lost 5 bases and J lost 2; bases outside the gene matches: 5.

CDR3 sequence: CASSPDVTGELFF. In DNA form, the CDR3 reads TGTGCCAGCAGTCCCGACGTCACCGGGGAGCTGTTTTTT. This rearrangement joins TRBV6-6 to TRBJ2-2; D uncertain. V lost 5 bases and J lost 4, with 8 bases in between. The CDR3 consists of 13 residues. The germline V gene encodes CDR1 MNHNY and CDR2 SVGAGI (reference sequence).

This clone was found a few times. The chain couples TRBV28 to TRBJ2-1; no clear D. Germline V gene sequence: CDR1 MDHEN, CDR2 SYDVKM. The CDR3 extends over 16 amino acids. V shed 2 bases and J shed 7 bases, with 18 bases lying between them. The CDR3 nucleotides read TGTGCCAGCAGTTTAAGCAGTTATTTATTGGGGAATGAGCAGTTCTTC. Its protein is CASSLSSYLLGNEQFF.

This clone was seen many times. The chain combines TRBV11-2 with TRBJ2-2; 12 nucleotides match TRBD2. The CDR3 has 17 residues. Germline V gene data show CDR1 as SGHAT and CDR2 as FQNNGV. V shed 5 bases and J 7 bases; nucleotides not matched to a gene: 11. This CDR3 is CASSRSGLAGLVGELFF. The CDR3 DNA reads as TGTGCCAGCAGCCGATCCGGACTAGCGGGATTGGTCGGGGAGCTGTTTTTT.